This entry features one T cell receptor (beta chain) sequence. Its target is unknown. This sample was taken from a study of cytomegalovirus exposure and HLA in healthy donors. Sequencing was performed with immunoSEQ multiplex PCR; in TCRdb, only in-frame clones are kept and a portion is missing. Here the sample spans under 250,000 clones, about 86% being singletons. Study results and caveats: Under in vitro conditions, a few CMV-associated chains were confirmed as specific for CMV antigens.

This CDR3 has 14 amino acids. With 7 bases removed from V and 4 bases from J, the gap between germline ends came to 17 bases. The germline V gene encodes CDR1 SGHRS and CDR2 YFSETQ. The chain uses TRBV5-1 and TRBJ2-5, with a tentative D call TRBD1 (6 bases). The sequence derives from a man younger than 30 in good health and CMV-seronegative. The sequencing sample was made of PBMCs. DNA for the CDR3: TGCGCCAGCCGCCCCCCGAGGGGGAGAGAGACCCAGTACTTC. Residues: CASRPPRGRETQYF.